A selection of T cell receptor beta chains follows, all from one sample in a study of cytomegalovirus exposure and HLA in healthy donors. Measured with immunoSEQ multiplex PCR; TCRdb has only the in-frame clones, and not every one. The table records around 170,000 clones, 88% of them present only once. Sequenced sample: PBMCs. These receptors originate from a man aged 18 to 29 in good health and CMV-seronegative. Each CDR3 is given with its conserved first and last residue. The D gene is left open where the match is weak. Part of the rows lack a size; the others show once, few, many or a class for expanded clones.

TRBV27,-,TRBD2,TRBJ2-3,CASSELSGGPDTQYF,TGTGCCAGCAGTGAATTAAGCGGGGGACCAGATACGCAGTATTTT
TRBV6-6,-,TRBD1,TRBJ2-5,CASSFGQGGFQETQYF,TGTGCCAGCAGTTTCGGACAGGGGGGGTTTCAAGAGACCCAGTACTTC
TRBV10-2,-,-,TRBJ1-2,CASSDVTERANYGYTF,TGCGCCAGCAGTGACGTGACGGAGCGAGCTAACTATGGCTACACCTTC
TRBV11-2,once,-,TRBJ2-7,CASSSLKGATSSYEQYF,TGTGCCAGCAGCTCCCTAAAAGGGGCCACGAGCTCCTACGAGCAGTACTTC
TRBV18,-,TRBD1,TRBJ1-1,CASSQRPGQGSTEAFF,TGTGCCAGCTCACAACGGCCGGGACAGGGGAGCACTGAAGCTTTCTTT
TRBV19,-,-,TRBJ1-5,CASSFNRVSNQPQHF,TGTGCCAGTAGTTTCAACAGGGTGAGCAATCAGCCCCAGCATTTT
TRBV28,-,TRBD1,TRBJ2-1,CASRRTGDNEQFF,TGTGCCAGCAGGAGGACAGGGGATAATGAGCAGTTCTTC
TRBV7-9,-,TRBD2,TRBJ2-5,CASSAGTSGGETQYF,TGTGCCAGCAGCGCCGGGACTAGCGGGGGAGAGACCCAGTACTTC
TRBV12-5,-,TRBD1,TRBJ2-5,CASGLAGQGTETQYF,TGTGCTAGTGGTTTGGCTGGACAGGGCACGGAGACCCAGTACTTC
TRBV4-1,-,-,TRBJ1-5,CASRSTGNSNQPQHF,TGCGCCAGCAGATCTACAGGGAATAGCAATCAGCCCCAGCATTTT
TRBV6-5,-,-,TRBJ2-7,CASSLQGILYEQYF,TGTGCCAGCAGCCTACAGGGAATACTCTACGAGCAGTACTTC
TRBV6-5,once,-,TRBJ1-2,CASSYFGENYGYTF,TGTGCCAGCAGTTATTTCGGGGAAAACTATGGCTACACCTTC
TRBV6-1,-,-,TRBJ2-5,CASSDRGAYQETQYF,TGTGCCAGCAGTGACCGGGGGGCGTACCAAGAGACCCAGTACTTC
TRBV29-1,-,-,TRBJ1-3,CSVHLLTGNTIYF,TGCAGCGTGCACCTACTCACTGGAAACACCATATATTTT
TRBV13,-,-,TRBJ1-1,CASSPGGPDTEAFF,TGTGCCAGCAGTCCCGGGGGGCCGGACACTGAAGCTTTCTTT
TRBV6-6,once,TRBD2,TRBJ2-3,CASSMTSLSTDTQYF,TGTGCCAGCAGTATGACTAGCCTTAGCACAGATACGCAGTATTTT
TRBV5-1,-,TRBD1,TRBJ1-4,CASSRPDRAGEKLFF,TGCGCCAGCAGCCGACCGGACAGGGCGGGTGAAAAACTGTTTTTT
TRBV6-5,-,TRBD2,TRBJ2-1,CASSLRTSGGRNEQFF,TGTGCCAGCAGTTTGCGGACTAGCGGGGGAAGGAATGAGCAGTTCTTC
TRBV19,-,-,TRBJ1-4,CASSSRAGEKLFF,TGTGCCAGTAGTAGCAGGGCGGGAGAAAAACTGTTTTTT
TRBV5-4,-,TRBD1,TRBJ1-5,CASSLGTGGQPQHF,TGTGCCAGCAGCCTCGGGACAGGGGGTCAGCCCCAGCATTTT
TRBV5-1,-,-,TRBJ2-2,CASNPGQHHTGELFF,TGCGCCAGCAACCCCGGACAGCACCACACCGGGGAGCTGTTTTTT
TRBV4-2,-,-,TRBJ1-3,CASSRNPGASGNTIYF,TGTGCCAGCAGCCGAAACCCAGGGGCCTCTGGAAACACCATATATTTT
TRBV19,-,-,TRBJ1-2,CASSISVTNYGYTF,TGTGCCAGTAGTATTTCCGTAACTAACTATGGCTACACCTTC